This T cell receptor (beta chain) is from a study of T cell responses to AZD1222 COVID-19 vaccine. Study results and caveats: Spike was spanned by vaccine-associated CD4 TCRs, with dominance at 160-218 and 743-854. Regions left unmutated in variants are reportedly the target of nearly half of spike-specific TCRs.

The CDR3 length is 14 residues. Germline V CDR1 and CDR2: MNHEY, SVGAGI. Clones were sequenced by immunoSEQ multiplex PCR, and TCRdb holds only the in-frame ones, with some missing. The table lists 95,000 to 150,000 clones, about 85% of them singletons. Comment on this clone: No antigen is known for it. Compared with germline, one end of the junction differs, possibly owing to a read error.

Sequenced material: peripheral blood, taken 28 days after the second AZD1222 dose. This sequence was found in an adult who received the AZD1222 COVID-19 vaccine. The chain couples TRBV6-5 to TRBJ1-5; TRBD1 is a possible D gene (5 bases). For the CDR3, the DNA is TGTGCCAGCAGTGACTCAGGGTCACGACAGCCCCAGCATTTT. Protein product: CASSDSGSRQPQHF.